This T cell receptor beta chain comes out of a study of blood T cells in healthy people across ages. Whole-study findings and limits: Whereas aged donors had fewer naive CD4+ cells, long-lived donors had more of them and higher diversity.

V was pared by 10 bases and J by 2 bases, with 14 bases of the junction left unmatched. Per the germline V gene, CDR1 is MDHEN and CDR2 is SYDVKM. The CDR3 runs to 15 residues. Primed by a sample-barcoded 5' primer and a J-beta primer mix, a second PCR proceeded for roughly 6 to 12 cycles. One entry per CDR3 protein results from TCRdb running MiXCR on the 5' RACE reads. The sample records 600,000 or so distinct CDR3 sequences, around half being singletons. This clonotype occurred many times. Its antigen remains unidentified. The receptor's source is an elderly man in good health. The chain combines TRBV28 with TRBJ2-7; 7 positions agree with TRBD2. Sequencing was done on a sample of blood. DNA for the CDR3: TGTGCCACTTTGGGGGTACTAGCGCGGACCTACGAGCAGTACTTC. Protein: CATLGVLARTYEQYF.